This is a list of T cell receptor beta chains from one sample in a study of beta chain features in type 1 diabetes. Here immunoSEQ multiplex PCR was the method, and the copy in TCRdb shows in-frame clones only, minus some. The sample lists over 650,000 clones; more than 13% were seen once. Sequencing was performed on naive CD4+ T cells from blood. The receptor source for this set is a young man with type 1 diabetes. Both conserved end residues are part of each CDR3. The D gene is left open where the match is weak. Clone sizes are given selectively: once, few, many, or a class where the clone is expanded.

TRBJ1-1	few	TRBV29-1	TRBD1	TGCAGCGGGGGACAGGGGGATGCTGAAGCTTTCTTT	CSGGQGDAEAFF
TRBJ2-7	few	TRBV5-5	TRBD1	TGTGCCAGCAGAGATGGGACAGGGAAAGAGCAGTACTTC	CASRDGTGKEQYF
TRBJ2-5	few	TRBV5-1	TRBD2	TGCGCCAGCAGTCCGCCCGGGGGAGGGGCGAAGACCCAGTACTTC	CASSPPGGGAKTQYF
TRBJ2-7	few	TRBV29-1	-	TGCAGCGCCGTAACAGGAATCTTTAGCTACGAGCAGTACTTC	CSAVTGIFSYEQYF
TRBJ1-2	-	TRBV30	-	TGTGCCTGGAGTGTCACTTCTCGACTGGCTAACTATGGCTACACCTTC	CAWSVTSRLANYGYTF
TRBJ2-4	-	TRBV6-6	-	TGTGCCAGCAGCGTCAGGGTAGCCAAAAACATTCAGTACTTC	CASSVRVAKNIQYF
TRBJ2-5	few	TRBV5-6	TRBD1	TGTGCCAGCAGCACTGGGACAGGGGGTTTTGAGACCCAGTACTTC	CASSTGTGGFETQYF
TRBJ1-4	-	TRBV15	-	TGTGCCACCAGCAGAGACAGGGGAATTGAAAAACTGTTTTTT	CATSRDRGIEKLFF
TRBJ2-3	few	TRBV5-4	-	TGTGCCAGCAGCTTAGTCACAGATACGCAGTATTTT	CASSLVTDTQYF
TRBJ2-7	few	TRBV30	TRBD1	TGTGCCTGGAGTGTGGACAGGGACTACGAGCAGTACTTC	CAWSVDRDYEQYF
TRBJ2-2	-	TRBV6-1	TRBD2	TGTGCCAGCAGTGAAGCTGGGGAGGGCGGGGAGCTGTTTTTT	CASSEAGEGGELFF
TRBJ2-7	few	TRBV5-1	-	TGCGCCAGCACTTCCGGGAGCTCTTCCTACGAGCAGTACTTC	CASTSGSSSYEQYF
TRBJ2-1	-	TRBV6-5	-	TGTGCCAGCAGTTACTCGTGGCAGTACAATGAGCAGTTCTTC	CASSYSWQYNEQFF
TRBJ1-1	-	TRBV5-1	-	TGCGCCAGCAGCTTGGATTCAGAGAACACTGAAGCTTTCTTT	CASSLDSENTEAFF
TRBJ1-1	few	TRBV30	-	TGTGCCTGGAGCGTATATGGGAGGGGCACTGAAGCTTTCTTT	CAWSVYGRGTEAFF
TRBJ1-4	-	TRBV6-1	-	TGTGCCAGCAAGGGCAGCTTAAAGGGGAGTGAAAAACTGTTTTTT	CASKGSLKGSEKLFF
TRBJ2-1	-	TRBV6-4	-	TGTGCCAGCAGTGATCTCTACAATGAGCAGTTCTTC	CASSDLYNEQFF
TRBJ2-7	-	TRBV27	TRBD1	TGTGCCAGCAGCGATCGGGACAGTTCCTACGAGCAGTACTTC	CASSDRDSSYEQYF
TRBJ2-6	-	TRBV7-9	-	TGTGCCAGCAGCTTGGGTGGGGCCAACGTCCTGACTTTC	CASSLGGANVLTF
TRBJ1-5	-	TRBV30	-	TGTGCCTGGAGGAACCCGGGACGACCCCAGCATTTT	CAWRNPGRPQHF
TRBJ1-5	-	TRBV29-1	-	TGCAGCGTCGGGACACGGAAAAGTGGGCCCCAGCATTTT	CSVGTRKSGPQHF
TRBJ2-3	-	TRBV11-2	-	TGTGCCAGCAGCACCGGGCCAGGTTTCGGCCGTGGTACGCAGTATTTT	CASSTGPGFGRGTQYF
TRBJ2-2	few	TRBV9	-	TGTGCCAGCAGCGTAGGAGGGGTGGACACCGGGGAGCTGTTTTTT	CASSVGGVDTGELFF
TRBJ1-4	-	TRBV30	-	TGTGCCTGGAGTGTTCGGGGAACAACTAATGAAAAACTGTTTTTT	CAWSVRGTTNEKLFF
TRBJ2-3	-	TRBV29-1	TRBD1	TGCAGCGTCCTCATGGCGGACAGGGCCACAGATACGCAGTATTTT	CSVLMADRATDTQYF
TRBJ2-5	-	TRBV19	TRBD2	TGTGCCAGTAGTATAGGAGTGCTAGCGGATCAAGAGACCCAGTACTTC	CASSIGVLADQETQYF
TRBJ2-1	-	TRBV19	TRBD2	TGTGCCACCCTCGGGGTGGTAGCGGGGTACAATGAGCAGTTCTTC	CATLGVVAGYNEQFF
TRBJ2-3	-	TRBV11-2	-	TGTGCCAGCAGCTTAGGTCTCGTTCCGGGACTCCGGTATTTT	CASSLGLVPGLRYF
TRBJ2-3	-	TRBV5-1	-	TGCGCCAGCAGCCTCCTACCCAGCACAGATACGCAGTATTTT	CASSLLPSTDTQYF
TRBJ2-7	few	TRBV10-3	TRBD2	TGTGCCATCAGTGAAACCGGGACTAGCGGGACGGGGGAGCAGTACTTC	CAISETGTSGTGEQYF
TRBJ1-5	-	TRBV15	-	TGTGCCACCAGCAGAGAAATAACCCAGCCCCAGCATTTT	CATSREITQPQHF
TRBJ2-7	-	TRBV7-6	-	TGTGCCAGCAGCTTAGCGCGGGGTGCAGGGGGCTACGAGCAGTACTTC	CASSLARGAGGYEQYF
TRBJ2-3	few	TRBV15	TRBD2	TGTGCCACCAGCAGAGATCCGACTAGCAGGTCAGATACGCAGTATTTT	CATSRDPTSRSDTQYF
TRBJ2-2	few	TRBV7-2	-	TGTGCCAGCAGCCCCAGAAATTCCGGGGAGCTGTTTTTT	CASSPRNSGELFF
TRBJ2-1	-	TRBV19	TRBD2	TGTGCCAGTACCTCCGGGACTAGCCTTTTCTCCTACAATGAGCAGTTCTTC	CASTSGTSLFSYNEQFF
TRBJ2-6	-	TRBV2	TRBD2	TGTGCCAGCAGTGAAATGTCCGGGAGGGTCCCTGGGGCCAACGTCCTGACTTTC	CASSEMSGRVPGANVLTF
TRBJ1-1	few	TRBV18	-	TGTGCCAGCTCTCCCTCGGAGGGGCAGAGTGAAGCTTTCTTT	CASSPSEGQSEAFF